This is a list of T cell receptor beta chains from one sample in a study of Ad26.COV2.S vaccination and SARS-CoV-2 variants. Sequencing was performed with immunoSEQ multiplex PCR; in TCRdb, only in-frame clones are kept and a portion is missing. The table has around 250,000 clones, 87% seen once. The sequences come from peripheral blood, collected in a trial of Ad26.COV2.S vaccine versus placebo. These receptors all come from a person aged 18-60 years who received the Ad26.COV2.S COVID-19 vaccine or a placebo. CDR3s include the opening cysteine and the closing phenylalanine or tryptophan. D genes are given only for firm matches. Only some rows state a clone size, as once, few, many or a class for expanded clones.

v_call	clone_size	j_call	d_call	cdr3_nt	cdr3_aa
TRBV3-1/TRBV3-2	.	TRBJ1-2	.	TGTGCCAGCAGCCAAAGGGGTACGACAGGCTACACCTTC	CASSQRGTTGYTF
TRBV30	.	TRBJ2-1	TRBD2	TGTGCCTGGAGTGGACCCGGACTAGCGGGATCTTGGAATGAGCAGTTCTTC	CAWSGPGLAGSWNEQFF
TRBV6-2/TRBV6-3	.	TRBJ1-2	TRBD1	TGTGCCAGCAGTTACCCGACAGGGAAGAACTATGGCTACACCTTC	CASSYPTGKNYGYTF
TRBV5-1	.	TRBJ2-1	.	TGCGCCAGCAGCATACTACAGGTGGCCTCCTACAATGAGCAGTTCTTC	CASSILQVASYNEQFF
TRBV25-1	.	TRBJ1-3	.	TGTGCCACCCGGGACGTTAACTCTGGAAACACCATATATTTT	CATRDVNSGNTIYF
TRBV18	.	TRBJ2-4	TRBD1	TGTGCCAGCTCACCACAGGGGGCTGTAGCCAAAAACATTCAGTACTTC	CASSPQGAVAKNIQYF
TRBV19	.	TRBJ2-3	.	TGTGCCAGTAGTTGGGATCTTAGCACAGATACGCAGTATTTT	CASSWDLSTDTQYF
TRBV7-2	.	TRBJ2-3	.	TGTGCCAGCAGCTTAGCCAGGGTACGCACAGATACGCAGTATTTT	CASSLARVRTDTQYF
TRBV9	.	TRBJ2-2	TRBD2	TGTGCCAGCAGCCCCTCCGGGACTAGCGGGGGGGACCGGGAGCTGTTTTTT	CASSPSGTSGGDRELFF
TRBV3-1/TRBV3-2	.	TRBJ2-5	TRBD1	TGTGCCAGCAGCCGAATGGGACAGGCCCTAGAGACCCAGTACTTC	CASSRMGQALETQYF
TRBV12-3/TRBV12-4	few	TRBJ1-2	.	TGTGCCAGCAGTGCTCAGGGGCTGGGAACCTTC	CASSAQGLGTF
TRBV5-1	few	TRBJ1-1	.	TGCGCCAGCAGCTTTGGACCTTACACTGAAGCTTTCTTT	CASSFGPYTEAFF
TRBV9	.	TRBJ2-2	TRBD2	TGTGCCAGCAGCTCCTGGACTAGCGGGGGCGGCGGGGAGCTGTTTTTT	CASSSWTSGGGGELFF
TRBV4-2	.	TRBJ1-3	TRBD1	TGTGCCAGCAGCCAAGTAGGGGGCGCGGGGATATCCGGAAACACCATATATTTT	CASSQVGGAGISGNTIYF
TRBV3-1/TRBV3-2	.	TRBJ1-2	.	TGTGCCAGCAGCCAAGGTGAAGTTTATGGCTACACCTTC	CASSQGEVYGYTF
TRBV5-5	.	TRBJ2-1	.	TGTGCCAGCAGCCAGGACGGGAGCTCCTACAATGAGCAGTTCTTC	CASSQDGSSYNEQFF
TRBV21-1	once	TRBJ2-2	.	TGTGCTCCCCGAGGGAACACCGGGGAGCTGTTTTTT	CAPRGNTGELFF
TRBV3-1/TRBV3-2	.	TRBJ1-1	.	TGTGCCAGCAGTCCTTGGTTGCAGGACGCTGAAGCTTTCTTT	CASSPWLQDAEAFF
TRBV5-1	.	TRBJ1-5	.	TGCGCCAGCAGCCCGGCGGGGGAGGGTCAGCCCCAGCATTTT	CASSPAGEGQPQHF
TRBV7-9	.	TRBJ2-2	.	TGTGCCAGCAGCCTACAGCGGGACACCGGGGAGCTGTTTTTT	CASSLQRDTGELFF
TRBV11-1	once	TRBJ2-1	.	TGTGCCAGCAGCTTACAGGGACGGATGTACAATGAGCAGTTCTTC	CASSLQGRMYNEQFF
TRBV18	.	TRBJ2-5	TRBD2	TGTGCCAGCTCACCCGTCGCGGGGGGCAGTGAGACCCAGTACTTC	CASSPVAGGSETQYF
TRBV5-6	once	TRBJ2-5	TRBD2	TGTGCCAGCAGCTTGTCCGGGGGGGCCGGAGAGACCCAGTACTTC	CASSLSGGAGETQYF
TRBV5-1	.	TRBJ2-3	.	TGCGCCAGCAGCTTGGAGGGTGGCACAGATACGCAGTATTTT	CASSLEGGTDTQYF
TRBV27	.	TRBJ1-6	.	TGTGCCAGCAGTTCACTCAAGACCTATAATTCACCCCTCCACTTT	CASSSLKTYNSPLHF
TRBV18	once	TRBJ1-4	.	TGTGCCAGCTCACGCGGACAGATTCCAAATGAAAAACTGTTTTTT	CASSRGQIPNEKLFF
TRBV2	.	TRBJ1-2	.	TGTGCCAGCAGTGGGGTTTCAGCGTATGGCTACACCTTC	CASSGVSAYGYTF
TRBV19	.	TRBJ2-1	TRBD1	TGTGCCAGTACCCCCCGACAGGGGCGAGATGAGCAGTTCTTC	CASTPRQGRDEQFF
TRBV11-2	.	TRBJ2-2	.	TGTGCCAGCAGCCCCAGGCCCGGAACGAACACCGGGGAGCTGTTTTTT	CASSPRPGTNTGELFF
TRBV7-2	.	TRBJ2-4	TRBD1	TGTGCCAGCAGCCTTCAACCAGGGGGCGCCCAAAACATTCAGTACTTC	CASSLQPGGAQNIQYF
TRBV27	.	TRBJ1-4	.	TGTGCCAGCAGATCTGCTCCCGGGGGTAGAGAAAAACTGTTTTTT	CASRSAPGGREKLFF
TRBV5-1	.	TRBJ2-1	TRBD2	TGCGCCAGCAGCTCGGCGGGCGGGGGGTCGTACAATGAGCAGTTCTTC	CASSSAGGGSYNEQFF
TRBV5-4	few	TRBJ2-1	TRBD2	TGTGCCAGCAGCAAGAAGCGGGACTCCTACAATGAGCAGTTCTTC	CASSKKRDSYNEQFF
TRBV7-9	.	TRBJ2-2	TRBD2	TGTGCCAGCAGCTTAAGGGCTAGCGGGAGGCCCGGGGAGCTGTTTTTT	CASSLRASGRPGELFF
TRBV19	.	TRBJ1-2	.	TGTGCCAGTAGTATAGTTCCGGGAGCTGGCTACACCTTC	CASSIVPGAGYTF
TRBV7-8	.	TRBJ2-3	.	TGTGCCAGCAGCGGGGAGTTGGATACGCAGTATTTT	CASSGELDTQYF
TRBV12-3/TRBV12-4	few	TRBJ1-2	TRBD1	TGTGCCAGCAGCAGAACAGGGGGCTATGGCTACACCTTC	CASSRTGGYGYTF
TRBV19	.	TRBJ2-5	.	TGTGCCAGTAGTATCTCTTTCGGCAGACAAGAGACCCAGTACTTC	CASSISFGRQETQYF
TRBV6-6	.	TRBJ1-1	.	TGTGCCAGCAGTTACGGCCCAGGACGGGTGAACACTGAAGCTTTCTTT	CASSYGPGRVNTEAFF
TRBV5-1	once	TRBJ1-2	.	TGCGCCAGCAGCTTAGTGGAGAACTATGGCTACACCTTC	CASSLVENYGYTF
TRBV7-9	once	TRBJ2-1	TRBD2	TGTGCCAGCAGCCGGCGGGGGTTAGAGAGCAATGAGCAGTTCTTC	CASSRRGLESNEQFF
TRBV27	.	TRBJ1-1	TRBD1	TGTGCCAGCAGTCCATATTCCCGGACAGGGCGCCAGGGATGGACTGAAGCTTTCTTT	CASSPYSRTGRQGWTEAFF
TRBV18	.	TRBJ2-5	TRBD1	TGTGCCAGCTCACCAGGTCAGGGGGCACAAGAGACCCAGTACTTC	CASSPGQGAQETQYF